The 24 T cell receptor beta chains given below trace back to one sample, sequenced in a study of shared clonotypes between healthy human individuals (dated by TCRdb to about 2020). Library construction relied on the immunoSEQ multiplex PCR assay. TCRdb limited this immuneACCESS table to in-frame rearrangements with V and J called. A share of clones is missing; checked studies link under half to unresolved V genes, and the rest is unexplained. This sample holds 2 million to 3 million clones; 80% to 95% were observed only once. Around 0.37% of the sample comes from the top ten. The sequenced sample consisted of naive CD4+ T cells from PBMCs. The cell subset or site label corresponds to: CD45RA+ positively selected. These receptors were collected from a young man in good health. Some clones in this sample may be carry-over from other donors' samples.

This rearrangement joins TRBV7-9 to TRBJ2-2; 13 bases map to TRBD2. Germline lookup yields CDR1 SEHNR and CDR2 FQNEAQ (reference sequence). V dropped 5 bases and J dropped 5; count of bases not matched to a gene: 5. The CDR3 loop spans 16 amino acids. Here the CDR3 reads CASSRTSGRGTGELFF. In nucleotides, the CDR3 is TGTGCCAGCAGCCGGACTAGCGGGAGAGGAACCGGGGAGCTGTTTTTT.

This clone was recorded only once. V and J are TRBV6-5 and TRBJ2-7; 12 nucleotides line up with TRBD1. The CDR3 is made up of 16 amino acids. Germline V lookup: CDR1 MNHEY, CDR2 SVGAGI. V lost 1 base, J lost 5 bases, and 6 bases stayed unmatched. CDR3 protein: CASSYFSGQGAHEQYF. The CDR3 DNA follows: TGTGCCAGCAGTTACTTCTCGGGACAGGGGGCCCACGAGCAGTACTTC.

V usage is TRBV5-1 and J usage is TRBJ2-7, with TRBD2 matching over 8 bases. In germline, CDR1 is SGHRS, CDR2 YFSETQ. Losses at the gene ends were 4 bases for V and 0 bases for J; bases not matched to a gene: 18. The CDR3 loop spans 19 amino acids. The CDR3 protein is CASSPRKMTSAKLSYEQYF. The CDR3 coding sequence is TGCGCCAGCAGCCCGAGAAAAATGACTAGCGCTAAGCTCTCCTACGAGCAGTACTTC.

The chain has TRBV5-1 and TRBJ2-4; D is perhaps TRBD2 (7 bases). Trimming took 4 bases from V and 1 from J, leaving 12 bases between them. The CDR3 has 15 residues. Germline-derived CDR1 and CDR2 are SGHRS and YFSETQ. CDR3 loop: CASSAGAGAKNIQYF. The CDR3 bases are TGCGCCAGCAGCGCGGGGGCAGGGGCCAAAAACATTCAGTACTTC.

The chain combines TRBV7-2 with TRBJ1-2; a weak D match, TRBD1 (6 bases). The CDR3 covers 13 residues. The V gene lost 5 bases and the J gene lost 7 bases, with 14 bases spanning the gap. Germline V gives CDR1 SGHTA, CDR2 FQGNSA. In nucleotides, the CDR3 is TGTGCCAGCAGCGACACAGGGTATGGTGGCTACACCTTC. Translating it yields CASSDTGYGGYTF. Looking up the rest from reference TRBV7-2 and TRBJ1-2 gives the full variable domain: GAGVSQSPSNKVTEKGKDVELRCDPISGHTALYWYRQSLGQGLEFLIYFQGNSAPDKSGLPSDRFSAERTGGSVSTLTIQRTQQEDSAVYLCASSDTGYGGYTFGSGTRLTVV.

CDR3 nucleotides: TGCGCCAGCAGCTTGTCCGGTAGCGGGACCTACAATGAGCAGTTCTTC. This translates into CASSLSGSGTYNEQFF. The gene calls are TRBV5-1 and TRBJ2-1; the match to TRBD2 covers 8 bases. The CDR3 runs 16 residues. J lost 2 bases, V lost 1 base, and 5 bases had no gene match. CDR1 is SGHRS, CDR2 YFSETQ, per germline.

This clone came up once. J is TRBJ2-1 and V is TRBV5-1, with TRBD2 matching 8 bases. Per the germline V gene, CDR1 is SGHRS and CDR2 is YFSETQ. V lost 6 bases and J lost 5; bases outside the gene matches: 13. This CDR3 has 16 residues. CDR3 loop: CASNDPGTRGNNEQFF. CDR3 nucleotides: TGCGCCAGCAACGACCCGGGGACTAGGGGTAACAATGAGCAGTTCTTC.

The CDR3 nucleotides are TGTGCCAGCAGCTCAGGGGGACAGGGGGCGGCATTCGGCTACACCTTC. Its translation is CASSSGGQGAAFGYTF. The chain carries TRBV7-2 and TRBJ1-2; 12 positions match TRBD1. After removal of 4 bases from V and 8 bases from J, the junction contained 11 bases not matched to a gene. Germline-derived CDR1 and CDR2 are SGHTA and FQGNSA. The CDR3 has 16 amino acids.

V usage is TRBV28 and J usage is TRBJ2-7; the D gene is possibly TRBD1 (6 bases). Germline-derived CDR1 and CDR2 are MDHEN and SYDVKM. Deletions cut 6 bases from V and 4 bases from J, with 19 bases between. The CDR3 runs to 15 residues. The DNA for the CDR3 is TGTGCCAGCAGCCAACCACCGCAAGGGGGATACGAGCAGTACTTC. Protein product: CASSQPPQGGYEQYF.

With respect to this clone: This specimen includes other DNA sequences encoding the same CDR3. This chain connects TRBV28 to TRBJ2-1, with D unclear. With 1 base removed from V and 7 bases from J, the gap between germline ends came to 5 bases. The germline V gene encodes CDR1 MDHEN and CDR2 SYDVKM. The CDR3 runs to 12 residues. CDR3 bases: TGTGCCAGCAGTTTATTTAGGAATGAGCAGTTCTTC. Translation gives CASSLFRNEQFF.

The chain carries TRBV2 and TRBJ2-7, with D hard to call. The V gene lost 4 bases and the J gene lost 5 bases, with 15 bases spanning the gap. Germline CDR1 is SNHLY and CDR2 is FYNNEI. The CDR3 has 14 residues. CDR3 region: CASSVGRGKNEQYF. The CDR3 nucleotides read TGTGCCAGCAGTGTGGGTCGAGGAAAGAACGAGCAGTACTTC.

This clone has just one count. The chain joins TRBV5-8 to TRBJ2-1, with 14 positions matching TRBD2. Germline CDR1 and CDR2: SGHTS and YDEGEE. This CDR3 has 19 amino acids. Trimming removed 0 bases from V and 0 bases from J; junction bases left unmatched: 5. In DNA, the CDR3 is TGTGCCAGCAGCTTGGGGCCCGGGACTAGCGGGAGCTCCTACAATGAGCAGTTCTTC. Translated: CASSLGPGTSGSSYNEQFF.

Of note for this clone: The same CDR3 also results from other DNA sequences found in this sample. V is TRBV28 and J is TRBJ1-2, with 7 nucleotides matching TRBD1. The junction had 2 bases not matched to a gene; V was cut back by 2 bases and J by 2 bases. The CDR3 extends over 14 amino acids. From germline, CDR1 is MDHEN and CDR2 SYDVKM. The CDR3 loop reads CASSLGTANYGYTF. CDR3 nucleotides: TGTGCCAGCAGTTTAGGGACAGCGAACTATGGCTACACCTTC.

This sequence joins TRBV18 and TRBJ2-1; D gene uncertain. Germline V gene lookup returns CDR1 KGHSH and CDR2 LQKENI. The germline V and J ends were trimmed by 3 bases and 6 bases, with 15 bases remaining between them. The CDR3 runs 15 residues. This CDR3 reads CASSPRSRRSNEQFF. The CDR3 DNA sequence: TGTGCCAGCTCACCTCGAAGCAGGAGAAGCAATGAGCAGTTCTTC.

The chain combines TRBV27 with TRBJ2-7; 10 nucleotides match TRBD1. CDR1 is MNHEY, CDR2 SMNVEV, per germline (reference sequence). V was pared by 5 bases and J by 1 base, with 5 bases of the junction left unmatched. The length of the CDR3 is 15 residues. The CDR3 spells CASSPDRGGSYEQYF. CDR3 coding DNA: TGTGCCAGCAGTCCGGACAGGGGGGGGTCCTACGAGCAGTACTTC.

The chain is built from TRBV28 and TRBJ1-2, with D unresolved. V lost 5 bases and J lost 5, with 15 bases in between. CDR3 length: 14 residues. Germline CDR1 and CDR2: MDHEN and SYDVKM. The CDR3 DNA follows: TGTGCCAGCAGTCTGCCGGGAGGGTGGTATGGCTACACCTTC. Its protein is CASSLPGGWYGYTF.

This sequence joins TRBV9 and TRBJ2-2; the match to TRBD1 covers 7 bases. Unmatched junction bases numbered 7, after V lost 3 bases and J lost 5 bases. Germline values: CDR1 SGDLS, CDR2 YYNGEE. The CDR3 runs 15 residues. The DNA for the CDR3 is TGTGCCAGCAGCGGCTGGACAGGCGGGACCGGGGAGCTGTTTTTT. This sequence encodes CASSGWTGGTGELFF.

In its sample, this clone was seen once. V is TRBV7-8 and J is TRBJ2-5; perhaps D is TRBD1 or TRBD2 (5 bases each). The CDR3 extends over 13 amino acids. CDR1 is SGHVS and CDR2 is FQNEAQ in the germline V gene. Trimming took off 8 bases at V and 7 bases at J, with 17 bases between the two ends. The CDR3 coding sequence is TGTGCCAGCGCAGCTGGGACGGAAGGGACCCAGTACTTC. It translates to CASAAGTEGTQYF.

DNA for the CDR3: TGTGCCAGCAGCCAAGATTGGGGACACCTGACGAACACTGAAGCTTTCTTT. Translation: CASSQDWGHLTNTEAFF. The J gene is TRBJ1-1, the V gene TRBV14, with D possibly being TRBD1 (6 bases). CDR3 length: 17 residues. V dropped 0 bases and J dropped 1 base, with 15 bases sitting between them. Looked up from germline, CDR1 is SGHDN and CDR2 is FVKESK. Using reference TRBV14 and TRBJ1-1 for the parts outside the CDR3, the full variable domain is EAGVTQFPSHSVIEKGQTVTLRCDPISGHDNLYWYRRVMGKEIKFLLHFVKESKQDESGMPNNRFLAERTGGTYSTLKVQPAELEDSGVYFCASSQDWGHLTNTEAFFGQGTRLTVV.

This clone was observed a single time. The chain employs TRBV21-1 and TRBJ1-4; TRBD1 is the table's D call, not checked against the DNA. TRBV21-1 is termed a pseudogene. This CDR3 is 15 amino acids long. The CDR3 reads CASSKSRQINEKLFF. The CDR3, as DNA: TGTGCCAGCAGCAAAAGTCGACAGATAAATGAAAAACTGTTTTTT.

The chain carries TRBV19 and TRBJ1-3; D not resolved. The CDR3 is 11 residues long. CDR1 and CDR2 (germline): LNHDA, SQIVND (reference sequence). The CDR3 sequence is CIFLSGNTIYF. CDR3 nucleotides: TGTATCTTTCTCTCTGGAAACACCATATATTTT.

The rearrangement links TRBV19 to TRBJ2-2, with 7 bases that match TRBD2. Germline trimming cut 4 bases from V and 3 bases from J; bases unmatched to any gene: 17. The CDR3 runs 19 residues. Looked up from germline, CDR1 is LNHDA and CDR2 is SQIVND (reference sequence). The CDR3 is CASSTIGGRARVDTGELFF. In nucleotides, the CDR3 is TGTGCCAGTAGTACTATAGGTGGGAGGGCCCGGGTGGACACCGGGGAGCTGTTTTTT.

V gene TRBV11-3 combines with J gene TRBJ2-3; D is possibly TRBD1 or TRBD2 (5 bases each). Germline CDR1 SGHNT, CDR2 YENEEA. CDR3 size: 14 residues. Trimming removed 5 bases at V and 2 bases at J, with 11 bases between. For the CDR3, the DNA is TGTGCCAGCAGCCATCCGGGGCTCACAGATACGCAGTATTTT. Amino acid sequence: CASSHPGLTDTQYF.

The V gene is TRBV5-4, the J gene TRBJ1-1; D is possibly TRBD1 (5 bases). The V and J ends lost 5 bases and 4 bases respectively, with 12 bases between them. Germline lookup yields CDR1 SGHNT and CDR2 YYREEE (reference sequence). The CDR3 has 13 amino acids. The chain's CDR3 is CASSLGGSTEAFF. The CDR3 nucleotides read TGTGCCAGCAGTCTTGGGGGGAGCACTGAAGCTTTCTTT. Drawing the rest from reference TRBV5-4 and TRBJ1-1, the complete variable domain is ETGVTQSPTHLIKTRGQQVTLRCSSQSGHNTVSWYQQALGQGPQFIFQYYREEENGRGNFPPRFSGLQFPNYSSELNVNALELDDSALYLCASSLGGSTEAFFGQGTRLTVV.